The 3 T cell receptor beta chains in this list originate from one sample, sequenced in a study of T-cell memory formation after mild COVID-19. A single record per CDR3 protein comes from TCRdb applying MiXCR to the 5' RACE reads. The table has under 50,000 distinct CDR3 sequences, 25% to 30% seen once. Sequencing was performed on PBMCs or a T cell subset sorted from them (not recorded which). The source is a man younger than 35 who had mild COVID-19 (a few samples of this study predate the infection). Cell type and time point are not known.

This clonotype was seen only a few times. The V and J genes are TRBV3-1 and TRBJ2-7, with 11 bases that match TRBD1. J lost 4 bases, V lost 7 bases, and 6 bases had no gene match. CDR3 length: 14 amino acids. Germline loops: CDR1 LGHDT, CDR2 YNNKEL (reference sequence). The CDR3 DNA reads TGTGCCAGCAACCCCGGGACAGGGGGTTACGAGCAGTACTTC. Translation: CASNPGTGGYEQYF.

The V call is TRBV27, the J call TRBJ1-2; D is unclear. The CDR3 sequence is 12 residues long. CDR1 and CDR2 (germline): MNHEY, SMNVEV (reference sequence). V lost 6 bases to trimming and J lost 6 bases, with 11 bases between them. The CDR3 protein is CASSNALDGYTF. The DNA for the CDR3 is TGTGCCAGCAGCAACGCGTTGGATGGCTACACCTTC.

The sample holds a few counts of this clonotype. J is TRBJ2-1 and V is TRBV5-1; 10 bases are a match to TRBD2. J lost 5 bases, V lost 1 base, and 6 bases had no gene match. Looked up from germline, CDR1 is SGHRS and CDR2 is YFSETQ. There are 16 residues in the CDR3. Here the CDR3 DNA reads TGCGCCAGCAGCTTGAAACTAGCGGGGTACGACAATGAGCAGTTCTTC. Translation: CASSLKLAGYDNEQFF.